This record covers a single T cell receptor (beta chain). The ends were cut back, 0 bases at V and 7 bases at J, with 11 bases in the middle. This CDR3 contains 15 residues. CDR1 SGHKS and CDR2 YYEKEE come from the germline V gene (reference sequence). This entry comes from a study of response to subunit inactivated influenza vaccine. From the RT-PCR reads, TCRdb called clonotypes with MiXCR, one entry per CDR3 protein. The table shows 500,000 to 550,000 distinct CDR3 sequences, with under 30% occurring only once. A further study also used this sample, focusing on T cells expressing NK-cell markers. That paper adds: With UMIs, 5'RACE template switching was used to make TCR beta cDNA. Of the CD8+ T cell pool in over 5 donors, roughly 1.0-7.5% was accounted for by dominant NKG2C+ clonotypes. Similarly, these clonotypes led the CD3+CD56-NKG2C+ fraction as well in a handful of donors.

The TCR was taken from a man between 45 and 60 years old who received an inactivated influenza vaccine. The sequencing here drew on CD4+ T cells sorted from PBMCs, taken roughly 12 days after vaccination. The chain recombines TRBV5-5 with TRBJ1-6; no clear D. CDR3 sequence (DNA): TGTGCCAGCAGCTTGGTAGCCGGGAACAATTCACCCCTCCACTTT. It encodes CASSLVAGNNSPLHF. The full variable domain, completed using reference TRBV5-5 and TRBJ1-6, is DAGVTQSPTHLIKTRGQQVTLRCSPISGHKSVSWYQQVLGQGPQFIFQYYEKEERGRGNFPDRFSARQFPNYSSELNVNALLLGDSALYLCASSLVAGNNSPLHFGNGTRLTVT.